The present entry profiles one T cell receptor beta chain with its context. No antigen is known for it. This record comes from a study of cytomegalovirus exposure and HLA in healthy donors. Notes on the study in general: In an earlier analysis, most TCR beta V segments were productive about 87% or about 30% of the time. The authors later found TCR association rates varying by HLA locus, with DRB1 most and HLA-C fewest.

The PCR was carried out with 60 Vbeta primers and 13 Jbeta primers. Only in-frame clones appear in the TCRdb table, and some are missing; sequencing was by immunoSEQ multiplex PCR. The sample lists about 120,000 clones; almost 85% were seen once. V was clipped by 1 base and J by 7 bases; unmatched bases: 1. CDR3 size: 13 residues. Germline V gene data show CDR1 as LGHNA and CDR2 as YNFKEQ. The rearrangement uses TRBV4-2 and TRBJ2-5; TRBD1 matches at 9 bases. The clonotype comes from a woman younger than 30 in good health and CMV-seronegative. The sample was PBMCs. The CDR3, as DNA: TGTGCCAGCAGCCAAGGGGACAGGGTGACCCAGTACTTC. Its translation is CASSQGDRVTQYF.